The entry that follows covers one TCR beta chain sequence. Its target antigen remains unknown. Base qualities were left out, and no much larger clone turns up one base away. Participants in the prospective study were aged roughly 18 to 100 years, lived in some 24 United States geographic areas, and enrolled through a virtual design. In the prospective study, cohorts were assigned on the basis of participant-reported clinical history obtained from a screening survey and a study questionnaire. Exposed participants had been in contact with someone with a PCR-confirmed or clinician-diagnosed COVID-19 case within 2 weeks of study entry. In the prospective study, mobile phlebotomists collected whole blood, serum and a nasopharyngeal or oropharyngeal swab from each participant. Participants in the prospective study had the option to provide additional blood draws and questionnaires over an approximately 2-month period. Before DNA extraction, blood samples from the prospective study were shipped at room temperature or frozen.

The CDR3 runs 17 amino acids, cysteine and phenylalanine included. The only DNA kept is the CDR3, 51 bases in frame from the first base. V was cut back by 0 bases and J by 4 bases, leaving a gap of 17 bases between them. The germline V gene supplies CDR1 MGHRA and CDR2 YSYEKL. This entry belongs to a study of blood T cell repertoires in COVID-19 (dated by TCRdb to the early 2020s). Background on the whole study: Samples from collaborators originated in the United States, Italy and Spain and spanned both the acute and convalescent phases of COVID-19. The prospective study material was composed of cDNA or gDNA derived from T cells, B-cell-depleted T cells, or PBMCs. Subjects who had been exposed to COVID-19, were actively infected with it, or had recovered from it provided the deeply sampled blood TCRbeta repertoires that made up the dataset. The repertoires were released in a freely available public database intended as a resource for research on the immune response to SARS-CoV-2. Samples came from the ongoing ImmuneRACE study (first 160 participants) plus 1,254 subjects from 6 global collaborators. A de-identified subject ID, COVID-19 status, age in years and sex were almost always included in the sample metadata. HLA class I and class II types, where available, came from metadata supplied by the sample provider rather than from assay-based typing.

TCRbeta CDR3 regions were amplified from genomic DNA by means of the immunoSEQ Assay, a bias-controlled multiplex PCR. The authors processed their data as follows. Within the assay, amplification of reference gene primers was used to estimate how many nucleated cells each sample contained. Sequence reads were collapsed and filtered to measure the absolute abundance of every unique TCRbeta CDR3 rearrangement. Productive Simpson clonality was computed per sample as the square root of Simpson's diversity index over productive rearrangements. TCRdb's version of the immuneACCESS table is confined to in-frame rearrangements and falls short of the full clone set. An unresolved V gene accounts for under half of the shortfall where checked; the remainder is of unknown origin. V and J calls and clone size are those listed in that table; D and trimming were worked out from the DNA. This sample comprises roughly 280,000 clones, approximately 89% of them detected only once. Of the sample, 2.5% to 3% falls within the top ten clones.

Points the paper makes about the study in general: The amount of clinical and demographic metadata varied by source and participant and was provided uncurated.

The chain is assembled from TRBV4-1 and TRBJ2-3, with the D gene not confidently named. Material: PBMCs or T cells enriched from blood (not recorded which). The source is a man between 40 and 49 years old who had been exposed to COVID-19. In nucleotide form, the sequence is TGCGCCAGCAGCCAAGATCCCCAGGTTCGAATCCCAGATACGCAGTATTTT. The translation is CASSQDPQVRIPDTQYF.